These 10 T cell receptor beta chains originate from one sample sequenced in a study of blood T cell repertoires in COVID-19 (TCRdb year 2020). Receptor libraries were prepared by the immunoSEQ multiplex PCR assay. The source is immuneACCESS, and TCRdb retained only in-frame sequences with V and J called. Part of the clones is not carried over; for the studies checked, unresolved V genes explain less than half of this, and the remainder is unexplained. The sample table holds approximately 190,000 clones, of which about 85% were seen once. The ten largest clones add up to around 24% of the sample. Sequences were obtained from PBMCs or T cells enriched from blood (not recorded which). The receptor source for this set is a woman in her thirties or forties in a cohort exposed to, infected with or recovered from COVID-19 (not recorded which).

The chain is built from TRBV5-5 and TRBJ1-1; 9 positions agree with TRBD1. V lost 2 bases and J lost 6; bases outside the gene matches: 11. CDR1 and CDR2 (germline): SGHKS, YYEKEE (reference sequence). The CDR3 consists of 16 residues. Written as DNA, the CDR3 is TGTGCCAGCAGCTTAGGACAGGGGCAGCCCACGGCTGAAGCTTTCTTT. It codes for CASSLGQGQPTAEAFF.

This clone was counted a single time. This chain connects TRBV10-1 to TRBJ2-3, with 14 bases matching TRBD2. With V trimmed by 5 bases and J by 6 bases, 16 bases remained unmatched. The CDR3 runs 19 residues. Germline V gene sequence: CDR1 WNHNN, CDR2 SYGVQD (reference sequence). The CDR3 nucleotides are TGCGCCAGCAGTCAGGGGCCGTTGGGGACTAGCGGGAGTAAGGATACGCAGTATTTT. Translated, it gives CASSQGPLGTSGSKDTQYF.

This chain uses TRBV4-1 with TRBJ1-5; D possibly corresponds to TRBD1 (5 bases). Trimming shortened V by 1 base and J by 2 bases, and 12 bases separated the two germline ends. CDR1 MGHRA and CDR2 YSYEKL come from the germline V gene. This CDR3 is built from 16 residues. The CDR3 spells CASSQGRVSGNQPQHF. The CDR3 DNA reads as TGCGCCAGCAGCCAAGGCAGGGTTTCGGGCAATCAGCCCCAGCATTTT.

This chain joins TRBV7-8 and TRBJ1-6, with 12 nucleotides matching TRBD1. Germline loops: CDR1 SGHVS, CDR2 FQNEAQ. The CDR3 is 15 amino acids. Trimming at V came to 5 bases and at J to 8 bases, leaving 4 bases not matched to a gene. This CDR3 is CASSGGQGADSPLHF. The CDR3 DNA reads as TGTGCCAGCAGCGGGGGACAGGGGGCGGATTCACCCCTCCACTTT.

The V and J genes are TRBV6-1 and TRBJ1-4; D possibly corresponds to TRBD1 (6 bases). The CDR3 totals 15 residues. V lost 2 bases, J lost 8 bases, and 15 bases lay in between. Germline values: CDR1 MNHNS, CDR2 SASEGT. CDR3 in amino acids: CASSEWTAQGEKLFF. The CDR3 DNA follows: TGTGCCAGCAGTGAATGGACAGCCCAAGGGGAAAAACTGTTTTTT.

The chain joins TRBV15 to TRBJ1-4; D is perhaps TRBD1 (6 bases). The CDR3 extends over 13 amino acids. Trimming pared 1 base from V and 8 bases from J, leaving 8 bases between. The germline V gene has CDR1 LNHNV and CDR2 YYDKDF (reference sequence). This CDR3 is CATSRGQDEKLFF. CDR3 sequence (DNA): TGTGCCACCAGCAGAGGACAGGACGAAAAACTGTTTTTT. Using reference TRBV15 and TRBJ1-4 for the parts outside the CDR3, the full variable domain is DAMVIQNPRYQVTQFGKPVTLSCSQTLNHNVMYWYQQKSSQAPKLLFHYYDKDFNNEADTPDNFQSRRPNTSFCFLDIRSPGLGDTAMYLCATSRGQDEKLFFGSGTQLSVL.

The chain links TRBV19 to TRBJ1-2, with D possibly matching TRBD1 (5 bases). The CDR3 totals 11 residues. CDR1 is LNHDA and CDR2 is SQIVND in the germline V gene (reference sequence). V lost 6 bases and J lost 10, with 12 bases in between. The CDR3 bases are TGTGCCAGTAGGGTCGGGACTGCCTACACCTTC. Translation: CASRVGTAYTF.

This chain connects TRBV27 to TRBJ1-2, with D perhaps matching TRBD1 (5 bases). The germline V and J ends were trimmed by 4 bases and 3 bases, with 12 bases remaining between them. The CDR3 has 14 residues. CDR1 and CDR2 (germline): MNHEY, SMNVEV (reference sequence). CDR3 loop: CASSWAGPDYGYTF. CDR3 in DNA: TGTGCCAGCAGTTGGGCAGGGCCTGACTATGGCTACACCTTC.

This sequence joins TRBV11-2 and TRBJ2-5; D is undetermined. This CDR3 contains 12 residues. CDR1 SGHAT and CDR2 FQNNGV come from the germline V gene. Trimming cost V 1 base and J 5 bases, with 5 bases left between them. CDR3: CASSLGPETQYF. CDR3 bases: TGTGCCAGCAGCTTAGGGCCGGAGACCCAGTACTTC.

The rearrangement links TRBV28 to TRBJ1-2; no clear D gene. This CDR3 region has 13 residues. Germline V lookup: CDR1 MDHEN, CDR2 SYDVKM. V lost 4 bases, J lost 4 bases, and 10 bases lay in between. The CDR3 coding sequence is TGTGCCAGCAGTTACGGGGAGGGCTATGGCTACACCTTC. Amino acid sequence: CASSYGEGYGYTF.